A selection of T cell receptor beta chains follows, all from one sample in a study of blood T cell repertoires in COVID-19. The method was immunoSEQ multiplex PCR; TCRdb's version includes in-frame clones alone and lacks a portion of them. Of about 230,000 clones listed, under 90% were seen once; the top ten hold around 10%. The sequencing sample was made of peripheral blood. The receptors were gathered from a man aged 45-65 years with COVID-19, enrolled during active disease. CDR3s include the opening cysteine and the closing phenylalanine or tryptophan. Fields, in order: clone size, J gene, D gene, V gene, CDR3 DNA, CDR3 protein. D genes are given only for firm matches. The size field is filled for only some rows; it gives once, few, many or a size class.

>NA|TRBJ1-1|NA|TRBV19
TGTGCCAGTATCGTTAATGGGGGGTACATGAACACTGAAGCTTTCTTT
CASIVNGGYMNTEAFF
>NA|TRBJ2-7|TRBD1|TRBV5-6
TGTGCCAGCAATCCAACAGGGGTTGGCTACGAGCAGTACTTC
CASNPTGVGYEQYF
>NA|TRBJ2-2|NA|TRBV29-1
TGCAGCGCCAGGGATACGAACACCGGGGAGCTGTTTTTT
CSARDTNTGELFF
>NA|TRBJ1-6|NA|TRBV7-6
TGTGCCAGCAGCTTTACAGAAAATTCACCCCTCCACTTT
CASSFTENSPLHF
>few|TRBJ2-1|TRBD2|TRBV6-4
TGTGCCAGCAGTGACTCGGGGACTAGCGGGGGGGCCAATGAGCAGTTCTTC
CASSDSGTSGGANEQFF
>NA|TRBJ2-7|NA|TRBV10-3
TGTGCCATCAGTGCGAATAATGCAGACGAGCAGTACTTC
CAISANNADEQYF
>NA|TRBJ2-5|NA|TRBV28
TGTGCCAGCACACAGGGACGAGAGACCCAGTACTTC
CASTQGRETQYF
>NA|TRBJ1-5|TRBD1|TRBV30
TGTGCCTGGAGTCCACAGGGGGGTCAGCCCCAGCATTTT
CAWSPQGGQPQHF
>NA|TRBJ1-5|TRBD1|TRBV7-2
TGTGCCAGCAGCTTTGGGACAGGGGGCCGTCAGCCCCAGCATTTT
CASSFGTGGRQPQHF
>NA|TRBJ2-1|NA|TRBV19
TGTGCCAGTCTTGGCCGTTGGCGGCTCTACAATGAGCAGTTCTTC
CASLGRWRLYNEQFF
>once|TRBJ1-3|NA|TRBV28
TGTGCCAGCAGTATCATTCACGGGGGTGCGGCTGGAAACACCATATATTTT
CASSIIHGGAAGNTIYF
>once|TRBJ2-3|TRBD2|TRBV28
TGTGCCAGCAGCTCCCACGTGGCGGGGGGGCTCGGAGATACGCAGTATTTT
CASSSHVAGGLGDTQYF
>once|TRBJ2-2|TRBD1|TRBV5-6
TGTGCCAGCAGCTTGCCGCCAGGGGGCCCCGGGGAGCTGTTTTTT
CASSLPPGGPGELFF
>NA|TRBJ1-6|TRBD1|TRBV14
TGTGCCAGCAGCCAAAACAGGGGCCGTAATTCACCCCTCCACTTT
CASSQNRGRNSPLHF
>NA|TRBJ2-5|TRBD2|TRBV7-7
TGTGCCAGCAGCTTCGGCCTAGCGGGGAACCAAGAGACCCAGTACTTC
CASSFGLAGNQETQYF
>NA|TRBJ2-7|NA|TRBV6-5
TGTGCCAGCAGTACCCGGGACAATGGCTACGAGCAGTACTTC
CASSTRDNGYEQYF
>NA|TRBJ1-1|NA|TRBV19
TGTGCCAGTAGTCCCCATTACGACTTGAACACTGAAGCTTTCTTT
CASSPHYDLNTEAFF
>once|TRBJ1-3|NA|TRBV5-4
TGTGCCAGCAGCTTGGGCCCAGCGAGGGTCGGAAACACCATATATTTT
CASSLGPARVGNTIYF
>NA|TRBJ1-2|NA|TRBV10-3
TGTGCCTCCGTCCGGACTCCTGGGAACTATGGCTACACCTTC
CASVRTPGNYGYTF
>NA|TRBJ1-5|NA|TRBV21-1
TGTGCCAGCAGCAACCGAGGTGGGACAGGGCAATACAATCAGCCCCAGCATTTT
CASSNRGGTGQYNQPQHF
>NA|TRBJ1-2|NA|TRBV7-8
TGTGCCAGCAGCTTAGAGGCGGGGAACTATGGCTACACCTTC
CASSLEAGNYGYTF
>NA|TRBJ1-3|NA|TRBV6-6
TGTGCCAGCAGTTCAGGCGGACAGCGCTCTGGAAACACCATATATTTT
CASSSGGQRSGNTIYF
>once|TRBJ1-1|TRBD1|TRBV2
TGTGCCAGCAGGCTCGAGGGCCCGGCAGGGGGCATGAACACTGAAGCTTTCTTT
CASRLEGPAGGMNTEAFF
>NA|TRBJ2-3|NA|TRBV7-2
TGTGCCAGCAGCTTAGGTGATAGCGGCACAGATACGCAGTATTTT
CASSLGDSGTDTQYF
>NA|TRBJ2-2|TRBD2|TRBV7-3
TGTGCCAGCAGCCCCACTGGGGGCGCGGGGGGCAACACCGGGGAGCTGTTTTTT
CASSPTGGAGGNTGELFF
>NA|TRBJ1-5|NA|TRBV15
TGTGCCACCAGCGTTGAGGGTATGGGCAATCAGCCCCAGCATTTT
CATSVEGMGNQPQHF
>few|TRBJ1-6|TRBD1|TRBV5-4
TGTGCCAGCAGCTTGGGACCGGGACAGGGCAATTCACCCCTCCACTTT
CASSLGPGQGNSPLHF
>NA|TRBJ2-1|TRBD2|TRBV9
TGTGCCAGCAGCGTAGTGGCTAGCGGGGGTTACAATGAGCAGTTCTTC
CASSVVASGGYNEQFF
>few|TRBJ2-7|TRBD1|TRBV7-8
TGTGCCAGCAGCTTAGCGGGACAGGACGCAAAGCAGTACTTC
CASSLAGQDAKQYF